The 11 T cell receptor beta chains given below trace back to one sample, sequenced in a study of blood T cell repertoires in COVID-19 (dated by TCRdb to about 2020). Library method: the immunoSEQ multiplex PCR assay. TCRdb's version of the immuneACCESS table is confined to in-frame rearrangements and falls short of the full clone set. An unresolved V gene accounts for under half of the shortfall where checked; the remainder is of unknown origin. Here the sample has 310,000 or so clones; around 83% occur a single time. Of the sample, approximately 1.2% is held by the ten largest clones. The specimen was peripheral blood. The receptors shown here come from a woman aged 45-60 years with acute or convalescent COVID-19.

This clone has just a few counts. The chain links TRBV5-1 to TRBJ2-1; TRBD2 aligns across 14 bases. CDR3 length: 17 amino acids. Losses at the gene ends were 0 bases for V and 9 bases for J; bases not matched to a gene: 8. Germline CDR1 is SGHRS and CDR2 is YFSETQ. CDR3 sequence reads: CASSLAETSGGASEQFF. For the CDR3, the DNA is TGCGCCAGCAGCTTGGCTGAGACTAGCGGGGGGGCGAGTGAGCAGTTCTTC.

The gene calls are TRBV5-4 and TRBJ2-5, with TRBD2 as a possible D gene (6 bases). Per germline, CDR1 SGHNT and CDR2 YYREEE (reference sequence). The V end was cut by 6 bases, the J end by 1 base, with 19 bases between. The CDR3 extends over 16 amino acids. The CDR3 sequence: CASNGRPADFQETQYF. CDR3 DNA sequence: TGTGCCAGCAATGGGAGGCCAGCGGATTTCCAAGAGACCCAGTACTTC.

Written as DNA, the CDR3 is TGTGCCAGCAGCTCCACTAGCGGGCACACTAATGAGCAGTTCTTC. Protein product: CASSSTSGHTNEQFF. The gene calls are TRBV7-3 and TRBJ2-1, with TRBD2 identical over 9 bases. Germline V gives CDR1 SGHTA, CDR2 FQGTGA. V lost 4 bases, J lost 7 bases, and 8 bases stayed unmatched. The CDR3 is 15 residues long.

This chain links TRBV7-9 with TRBJ1-3; 8 bases line up with TRBD1. CDR3 length: 14 residues. From germline, CDR1 is SEHNR and CDR2 FQNEAQ (reference sequence). The V gene end was trimmed by 5 bases and the J gene end by 5 bases; junction bases not matched to a gene: 5. The CDR3, as DNA: TGTGCCAGCAGCAGGGGACAGGACAGAAACACCATATATTTT. Amino acids: CASSRGQDRNTIYF.

Only one count was recorded for this clone. The chain employs TRBV3-1 (or the pseudogene TRBV3-2) and TRBJ1-4; TRBD1 agrees at 9 bases. The CDR3 is 14 residues long. Germline CDR1 LGHDT, CDR2 YNNKEL (reference sequence). The V segment lost 5 bases and the J segment 7 bases; nucleotides outside the gene matches: 5. The CDR3 reads CASSGDRAPEKLFF. CDR3 nucleotides: TGTGCCAGCAGCGGGGACAGGGCACCTGAAAAACTGTTTTTT.

This rearrangement joins TRBV27 to TRBJ2-2; D may be TRBD1 (6 bases). This CDR3 is 13 amino acids long. The V gene lost 5 bases and the J gene lost 5 bases, with 9 bases spanning the gap. CDR1 is MNHEY, CDR2 SMNVEV, per germline (reference sequence). CDR3: CASSAQGTGELFF. The CDR3 bases are TGTGCCAGCAGTGCACAGGGAACCGGGGAGCTGTTTTTT.

The genes are TRBV6-2 or TRBV6-3 and TRBJ2-5; TRBD1 agrees at 7 bases. After removal of 0 bases from V and 2 bases from J, the junction contained 12 bases not matched to a gene. CDR3 length: 18 residues. CDR1 MNHEY and CDR2 SVGEGT come from the germline V gene. The CDR3 DNA follows: TGTGCCAGCAGTTACTCGATAATTCTACCGGGACAGCAAGAGACCCAGTACTTC. It specifies CASSYSIILPGQQETQYF.

This chain joins TRBV3-1 (or the pseudogene TRBV3-2) and TRBJ2-3, with 13 bases that match TRBD2. V gave up 5 bases and J gave up 3 bases; unmatched junction bases: 5. Germline V gene lookup returns CDR1 LGHDT and CDR2 YNNKEL (reference sequence). The CDR3 spans 16 residues. CDR3 nucleotide sequence: TGTGCCAGCAGCTTACTAGCGGGGGGGCCTACAGATACGCAGTATTTT. Protein product: CASSLLAGGPTDTQYF.

The V gene is TRBV18, the J gene TRBJ2-5; D uncertain. Germline CDR1 KGHSH, CDR2 LQKENI. The CDR3 consists of 14 residues. The V gene lost 3 bases and the J gene lost 5 bases, with 13 bases spanning the gap. The CDR3 DNA reads as TGTGCCAGCTCACCGAACTTGAATTTCGAGACCCAGTACTTC. Protein: CASSPNLNFETQYF.

The chain couples TRBV3-1 (or the pseudogene TRBV3-2) to TRBJ2-1, with 12 bases matching TRBD2. CDR3 length equals 15 residues. V lost 4 bases and J lost 15; bases outside the gene matches: 13. The germline CDR1 and CDR2 sequences are LGHDT and YNNKEL (reference sequence). DNA for the CDR3: TGTGCCAGCAGCCCTGCTAGCGGGGGGGCCGTCCACCTGTTCTTC. Translating it yields CASSPASGGAVHLFF.

The V call is TRBV12-5, the J call TRBJ2-3; 8 nucleotides match TRBD2. Germline loops: CDR1 LGHNT, CDR2 FRNRAP. After removal of 7 bases from V and 6 bases from J, the junction contained 9 bases not matched to a gene. The CDR3 is 14 residues long. Written as DNA, the CDR3 is TGTGCTAGTGCACAAGCGGGGGCGAGGGATACGCAGTATTTT. This encodes CASAQAGARDTQYF.